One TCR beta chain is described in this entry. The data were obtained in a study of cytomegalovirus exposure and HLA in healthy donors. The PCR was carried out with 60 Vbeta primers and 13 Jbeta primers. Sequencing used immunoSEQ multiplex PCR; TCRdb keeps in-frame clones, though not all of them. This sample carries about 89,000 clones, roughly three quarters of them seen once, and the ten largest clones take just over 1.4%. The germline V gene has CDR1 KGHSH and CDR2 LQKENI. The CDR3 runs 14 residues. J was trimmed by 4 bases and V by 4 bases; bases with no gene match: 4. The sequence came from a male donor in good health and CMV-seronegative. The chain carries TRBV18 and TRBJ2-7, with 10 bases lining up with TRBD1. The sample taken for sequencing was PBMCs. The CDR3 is CASSRQGAGYEQYF. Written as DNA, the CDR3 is TGTGCCAGCTCACGACAGGGGGCAGGTTACGAGCAGTACTTC.